The 23 T cell receptor beta chains below come from one sample, sequenced in a study of CD8+CD57+ T cells in acquired aplastic anemia. Using genomic DNA as the template, TCR beta VDJ and CDR3 profiling was carried out. MiXCR, run by TCRdb on the reads, gives a single entry per CDR3 protein. The table has approximately 95,000 distinct CDR3 sequences, 55% to 70% seen once. Before being chosen for sequencing, patients had shown CD8+CD57+ cell expansion by flow cytometry. Material for sequencing was sorted CD4+, CD8+, or CD8+CD57+ T cells (not recorded which) from PBMCs. These receptors were obtained from a human donor with aplastic anemia.

This clonotype was picked up a small number of times. This chain connects TRBV20-1 to TRBJ2-3, with TRBD1 matching over 10 bases. Per germline, CDR1 DFQATT and CDR2 SNEGSKA (reference sequence). The V gene end was trimmed by 3 bases and the J gene end by 2 bases; junction bases not matched to a gene: 2. This CDR3 is 14 amino acids long. Here the CDR3 DNA reads TGCAGTGCTAGTGACAGGGGGCCCACAGATACGCAGTATTTT. Its translation is CSASDRGPTDTQYF.

The rearrangement links TRBV10-3 to TRBJ2-1; 8 bases are a match to TRBD2. Germline loops: CDR1 ENHRY, CDR2 SYGVKD. J was trimmed by 6 bases and V by 10 bases; bases with no gene match: 8. This CDR3 region has 13 residues. The CDR3 loop is CATGGGRSNEQFF. DNA of the CDR3: TGTGCCACCGGGGGGGGTAGGAGCAATGAGCAGTTCTTC.

The chain couples TRBV12-3 or TRBV12-4 to TRBJ2-7, with D perhaps being TRBD1 or TRBD2 (6 bases each). Trimming took 6 bases from V and 6 from J, leaving 21 bases between them. This CDR3 spans 15 amino acids. The CDR3 loop is CASSTPGGHLFEQYF. DNA of the CDR3: TGTGCCAGCAGCACGCCTGGGGGGCACTTATTCGAGCAGTACTTC.

This clonotype has at least ten counts. The chain has TRBV6-4 and TRBJ2-2; 8 positions match TRBD1. V was pared by 8 bases and J by 3 bases, with 5 bases of the junction left unmatched. This CDR3 spans 14 amino acids. Germline V gene lookup returns CDR1 MRHNA and CDR2 SNTAGT. This CDR3 reads CASRKTGDTGELFF. CDR3 DNA: TGTGCCAGCCGTAAGACAGGGGACACCGGGGAGCTGTTTTTT.

The DNA for the CDR3 is TGTGCCAGCGCGTCTAGCGGATACAATGAGCAGTTCTTC. It codes for CASASSGYNEQFF. The gene calls are TRBV25-1 and TRBJ2-1, with 7 positions matching TRBD2. Germline trimming cut 8 bases from V and 4 bases from J; bases unmatched to any gene: 5. The CDR3 consists of 13 residues. The germline V gene has CDR1 MGHDK and CDR2 SYGVNS.

This clonotype was seen more than once but under ten times. J is TRBJ1-5 and V is TRBV20-1; D uncertain. V lost 1 base, J lost 4 bases, and 8 bases lay in between. CDR1 and CDR2 from the germline V gene are DFQATT and SNEGSKA (reference sequence). The CDR3 extends over 13 amino acids. In DNA form, the CDR3 reads TGCAGTGCTAGAGGCGGAGAGAATCAGCCCCAGCATTTT. This sequence encodes CSARGGENQPQHF.

The chain employs TRBV12-3 or TRBV12-4 and TRBJ1-5; weak D call: TRBD1 (5 bases). This CDR3 region has 13 residues. V was clipped by 7 bases and J by 7 bases, with 14 bases between them. CDR3 bases: TGTGCCAGCATCAGCAGGGTAAGCCAGCCCCAGCATTTT. It yields the protein CASISRVSQPQHF.

The CDR3 protein is CASSFLTDEQYF. The CDR3 region has the DNA TGTGCCAGCAGCTTTTTAACAGACGAGCAGTACTTC. This chain uses TRBV7-9 with TRBJ2-7, with D unresolved. Trimming removed 3 bases from V and 5 bases from J, with 8 bases in between. This CDR3 comprises 12 residues. Germline V gene sequence: CDR1 SEHNR, CDR2 FQNEAQ (reference sequence).

With regard to this clonotype: A much larger clone differs by one base, so this may be a read error. The chain carries TRBV5-4 and TRBJ1-1; maybe TRBD1 (5 bases). The CDR3 extends over 12 amino acids. Germline V gene sequence: CDR1 SGHNT, CDR2 YYREEE (reference sequence). The CDR3 bases are TGTGCCTGCAGCAGGGATACACCAGAAGCTTTCTTT. Amino acid sequence: CACSRDTPEAFF.

This clonotype was counted once. The chain recombines TRBV24-1 with TRBJ2-1, with 9 bases lining up with TRBD2. Per germline, CDR1 KGHDR and CDR2 SFDVKD. CDR3 size: 14 residues. V dropped 11 bases and J dropped 0; count of bases not matched to a gene: 4. The CDR3 DNA sequence: TGTGCCATGAGACTAGCGGACTCCTACAATGAGCAGTTCTTC. Amino acid sequence: CAMRLADSYNEQFF.

The chain has TRBV7-8 and TRBJ1-1; D uncertain. Germline assignment: CDR1 SGHVS and CDR2 FQNEAQ. V gave up 4 bases and J gave up 0 bases, with 9 bases separating them. The CDR3 extends over 14 amino acids. DNA for the CDR3: TGTGCCAGCAGCTCGACGGTGATGAACACTGAAGCTTTCTTT. The encoded protein is CASSSTVMNTEAFF.

The chain uses TRBV15 and TRBJ2-7; the D gene is possibly TRBD1 (6 bases). Germline V lookup: CDR1 LNHNV, CDR2 YYDKDF (reference sequence). Trimming shortened V by 4 bases and J by 5 bases, and 15 bases separated the two germline ends. The CDR3 covers 14 residues. CDR3 sequence (DNA): TGTGCCACCAGCACCGGGACACAACTGAACGAGCAGTACTTC. As protein: CATSTGTQLNEQYF. Full variable domain (rest looked up from reference TRBV15 and TRBJ2-7): DAMVIQNPRYQVTQFGKPVTLSCSQTLNHNVMYWYQQKSSQAPKLLFHYYDKDFNNEADTPDNFQSRRPNTSFCFLDIRSPGLGDTAMYLCATSTGTQLNEQYFGPGTRLTVT.

The V call is TRBV2, the J call TRBJ1-6; D not certain. The CDR3 totals 13 residues. Per germline, CDR1 SNHLY and CDR2 FYNNEI. Trimming cost V 5 bases and J 10 bases, with 12 bases left between them. The CDR3 bases are TGTGCCAGCAGTTCAGGCAGAGAGTCACCCCTCCACTTT. Its translation: CASSSGRESPLHF.

This clonotype was detected only a few times. V and J are TRBV20-1 and TRBJ2-5, with D unclear. The CDR3 is 15 amino acids. Trimming shortened V by 5 bases and J by 2 bases, and 18 bases separated the two germline ends. Germline V gene lookup returns CDR1 DFQATT and CDR2 SNEGSKA (reference sequence). The CDR3 bases are TGCAGTGCTTACAAAGCGATGGCGGAGCAAGAGACCCAGTACTTC. It encodes CSAYKAMAEQETQYF.

A few counts support this clonotype. The rearrangement links TRBV10-3 to TRBJ2-7, with a weak D call TRBD1 (6 bases). Trimming left V 6 bases short and J 0 bases short, with 12 bases between. The CDR3 loop spans 14 amino acids. Looked up from germline, CDR1 is ENHRY and CDR2 is SYGVKD. Written as DNA, the CDR3 is TGTGCCATCAGCCGGGACACTTTCTCCTACGAGCAGTACTTC. Protein: CAISRDTFSYEQYF.

This rearrangement joins TRBV12-3 or TRBV12-4 to TRBJ2-1; 8 bases match TRBD1. This CDR3 is built from 15 residues. J was trimmed by 7 bases and V by 5 bases; bases with no gene match: 10. CDR3 bases: TGTGCCAGCAGTCCTCGACAGGGGCTTCGGAATGAGCAGTTCTTC. Residues: CASSPRQGLRNEQFF.

As regards this clonotype: Without the conserved terminal phenylalanine or tryptophan, this CDR3 likely stems from a read error. The chain links TRBV7-9 to TRBJ2-5, with a weak D call TRBD1 (6 bases). V was cut by 5 bases and J by 5 bases, with 6 bases left in between. In germline, CDR1 is SEHNR, CDR2 FQNEAQ (reference sequence). The length of the CDR3 is 11 residues. CDR3 loop: CASSQGETQYL. The DNA of the CDR3 is TGTGCCAGCAGCCAGGGGGAGACCCAGTACCTC.

The chain employs TRBV11-2 and TRBJ1-2; D unresolved. Germline V gene lookup returns CDR1 SGHAT and CDR2 FQNNGV. The CDR3 extends over 16 amino acids. Deletions cut 6 bases from V and 8 bases from J, with 25 bases between. In DNA form, the CDR3 reads TGTGCCAGCAGTCCCGACGGACGCTCCAAGGATGAGGGCTACACCTTC. Protein product: CASSPDGRSKDEGYTF.

This sequence joins TRBV7-6 and TRBJ2-7; D is possibly TRBD2 (7 bases). This CDR3 contains 11 residues. The germline V gene has CDR1 SGHVS and CDR2 FNYEAQ. The CDR3 sequence: CARGGPWEQYF. The CDR3 DNA sequence: TGTGCTAGGGGGGGGCCCTGGGAGCAGTACTTC.

Only one count was recorded for this clonotype. The chain combines TRBV7-2 with TRBJ1-6; D uncertain. CDR1 and CDR2 from the germline V gene are SGHTA and FQGNSA. With 5 bases removed from V and 13 bases from J, the gap between germline ends came to 12 bases. The length of the CDR3 is 12 residues. The CDR3 loop is CASSLDLWPLHF. Written as DNA, the CDR3 is TGTGCCAGCAGCCTTGACCTTTGGCCCCTCCACTTT.

The chain joins TRBV2 to TRBJ1-3; the match to TRBD1 covers 8 bases. The germline gives CDR1 SNHLY, CDR2 FYNNEI. The CDR3 extends over 14 amino acids. V dropped 6 bases and J dropped 4; count of bases not matched to a gene: 5. The CDR3 loop is CASSPGTGGNTIYF. The CDR3 DNA sequence: TGTGCCAGCAGCCCCGGGACAGGAGGAAACACCATATATTTT.

The table lists this clonotype with many counts. The rearrangement links TRBV6-1 to TRBJ2-5, with TRBD2 as a possible D gene (6 bases). The germline V gene has CDR1 MNHNS and CDR2 SASEGT. V was shortened by 1 base and J by 5 bases, with 14 bases between the two germline ends. CDR3 length: 15 amino acids. The CDR3 region is CASSEVAGGGETQYF. CDR3 in DNA: TGTGCCAGCAGTGAAGTTGCGGGTGGGGGGGAGACCCAGTACTTC.

In DNA form, the CDR3 reads TGTGCCAGCAGCCCAGGGGGCCTCAGAACCCTCCACTTT. Its translation is CASSPGGLRTLHF. This chain links TRBV11-2 with TRBJ1-6; the match to TRBD1 covers 8 bases. The CDR3 sequence is 13 residues long. The V gene's germline CDR1 is SGHAT and CDR2 FQNNGV. The V and J ends lost 5 bases and 14 bases, in that order; junction bases with no gene match: 8.